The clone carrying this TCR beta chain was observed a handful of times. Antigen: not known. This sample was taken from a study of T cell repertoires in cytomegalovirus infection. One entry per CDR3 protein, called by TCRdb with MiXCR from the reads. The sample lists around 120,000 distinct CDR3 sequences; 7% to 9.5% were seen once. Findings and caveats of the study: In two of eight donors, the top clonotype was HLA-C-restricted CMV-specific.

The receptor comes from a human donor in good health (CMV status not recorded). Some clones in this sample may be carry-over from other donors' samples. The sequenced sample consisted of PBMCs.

The CDR3 here is CASSPRLQETQYF. For the CDR3, the DNA is TGTGCCAGCTCACCACGGCTACAAGAGACCCAGTACTTC. The J gene is TRBJ2-5, the V gene TRBV18; no clear D. The CDR3 runs to 13 residues. V shed 1 base and J shed 2 bases, with 5 bases lying between them. Germline CDR1 KGHSH, CDR2 LQKENI.